The rows below give T cell receptor beta chains drawn from one sample of a study of Ad26.COV2.S vaccination and SARS-CoV-2 variants. Clones were sequenced by immunoSEQ multiplex PCR, and TCRdb holds only the in-frame ones, with some missing. The sample contains about 480,000 clones, 87% of which appear only once. Sequences were derived from peripheral blood, sampled in a trial of Ad26.COV2.S vaccine versus placebo. Receptors were obtained from a person between 18 and 65 years old who received the Ad26.COV2.S COVID-19 vaccine or a placebo. CDR3s leave out the opening cysteine and the closing phenylalanine or tryptophan. Fields, in order: CDR3 length, D gene, V gene, CDR3 protein. A D gene is named only where the DNA matches it firmly.

11,-,TRBV7-2,ASSLNVGNTIY
14,TRBD2,TRBV3-1/TRBV3-2,ASRLAGGGSGETQY
12,TRBD2,TRBV18,ASSPTSGSHEQY
13,TRBD2,TRBV5-1,ASGSSGTPSGELF
13,TRBD2,TRBV20-1,SASASGSDTGELF
13,-,TRBV28,ASSVVSSYNSPLH
13,-,TRBV27,ASSLSRGVKETQY
10,TRBD1,TRBV6-5,ASNRGDYGYT
10,-,TRBV7-9,ASSFRYNEQF
13,TRBD2,TRBV27,ASSLSGTSLREQY
12,-,TRBV7-2,ASSPDTFTGELF
12,TRBD1,TRBV7-9,ASSVTGGGEKLF
11,-,TRBV10-3,AISEQGDYGYT
14,-,TRBV7-8,ASRPGGGATNEKLF
12,-,TRBV19,ASSPRVQVNGYT
13,TRBD1,TRBV19,ASTDGQGGVDTQY
12,TRBD1,TRBV5-1,ASSLLTGGYEQY
14,-,TRBV4-1,ASSQGEGAPSYEQY
14,-,TRBV4-2,ASSLTSTRSGNTIY
11,-,TRBV7-9,ASRAGQTYEQY
11,-,TRBV27,ASRPTGTQEQY
13,-,TRBV28,ASSPSGLFSNGYT
14,TRBD1,TRBV19,ASSPEGTGVNQPQH
12,TRBD2,TRBV30,AWSAGTSVSEQF
11,-,TRBV29-1,SVPGPGRGEQF
13,-,TRBV5-1,ASSPVDGLNTEAF
14,TRBD1,TRBV5-1,ASSLFGTGIIDTQY
12,-,TRBV20-1,SASRQIAAHEQF
12,-,TRBV2,ASSEIQGPTEAF
12,TRBD2,TRBV28,ASSLAGVGYEQY
15,TRBD2,TRBV27,ASRNNRLAGDSTPQF
9,-,TRBV28,ASKLGTEAF
12,-,TRBV9,ASSVAGWDYEQY
12,-,TRBV2,ASSEVGFNEKLF
15,TRBD1,TRBV19,ASSIRTGSFSSYEQY
9,-,TRBV25-1,ASTSRYEQY
14,TRBD2,TRBV7-2,ASSSKTSGRRYEQY
13,TRBD1,TRBV28,ASSLQGAGWNTQY
12,-,TRBV5-6,ASSLGRTYYEQY
12,TRBD1,TRBV10-3,AISLTGGQETQY
17,-,TRBV6-1,ASSVTTGLQYSGANVLT
14,TRBD2,TRBV5-1,ASSLVASGSTDTQY
11,TRBD2,TRBV2,ASERDLVETQY
11,TRBD1,TRBV6-6,ASQDRGPEKLF
13,-,TRBV4-2,ASSQDLTYQETQY
13,-,TRBV24-1,ATSDLGGPDNEQF
13,-,TRBV7-9,ASSLDGDSNQPQH
11,-,TRBV10-3,AIRRDSSYEQY
13,-,TRBV12-2,ASRLFIPIRAPLH
13,-,TRBV19,ASSQEGRSYNEQF
13,TRBD2,TRBV28,ASSFRASGYNEQF
17,TRBD2,TRBV27,ASSPRSSGSGGTSDTQY
11,-,TRBV11-1,ASSLELNTEAF
13,-,TRBV28,ASSPDRLGYYGYT
12,-,TRBV7-8,ASSPFQLDGELF